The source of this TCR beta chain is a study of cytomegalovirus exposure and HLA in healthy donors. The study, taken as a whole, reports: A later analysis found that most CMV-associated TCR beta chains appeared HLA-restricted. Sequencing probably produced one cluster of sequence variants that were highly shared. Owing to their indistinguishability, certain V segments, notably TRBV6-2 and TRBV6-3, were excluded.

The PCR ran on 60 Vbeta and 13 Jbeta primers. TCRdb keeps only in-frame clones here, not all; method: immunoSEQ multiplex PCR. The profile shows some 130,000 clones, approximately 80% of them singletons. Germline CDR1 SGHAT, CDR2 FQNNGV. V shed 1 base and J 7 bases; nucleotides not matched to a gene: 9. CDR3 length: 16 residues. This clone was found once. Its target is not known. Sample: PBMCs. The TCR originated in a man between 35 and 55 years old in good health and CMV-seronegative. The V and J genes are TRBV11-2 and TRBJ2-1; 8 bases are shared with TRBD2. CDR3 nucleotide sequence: TGTGCCAGCAGCTTAGTATCGGGGGGGATCGTTAATGAGCAGTTCTTC. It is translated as CASSLVSGGIVNEQFF.